The next 4 T cell receptor beta chains were all read from a single sample in a study of graft-versus-host responses after intestinal transplantation. The method was immunoSEQ multiplex PCR; TCRdb's version includes in-frame clones alone and lacks a portion of them. The sample holds about 46,000 clones; around 93% are singletons and the top ten take about 5.9%. The sample was PBMCs, taken 750 to 800 days after a first intestinal transplant, on the day of a second. The receptor source for this set is a human patient who received an intestinal transplant, so some T cells may come from the graft donor.

This chain uses TRBV5-4 with TRBJ2-1; D unresolved. The CDR3 length is 13 residues. The V gene's germline CDR1 is SGHNT and CDR2 YYREEE (reference sequence). Between the trimmed V and J ends, which lost 0 bases and 6 bases, there was a span of 7 bases. In DNA, the CDR3 is TGTGCCAGCAGCTTGGCCCCGATCAATGAGCAGTTCTTC. Encoded protein: CASSLAPINEQFF.

As DNA, the CDR3 is TGTGCCAGTAGTGCCAGACCGGCAACTAATGAAAAACTGTTTTTT. Protein sequence: CASSARPATNEKLFF. This chain links TRBV19 with TRBJ1-4; D is uncertain. Trimming shortened V by 5 bases and J by 0 bases, and 10 bases separated the two germline ends. CDR1 is LNHDA and CDR2 is SQIVND in the germline V gene (reference sequence). The CDR3 consists of 15 residues.

The V call is TRBV7-8, the J call TRBJ2-1; 9 bases line up with TRBD2. CDR3 length: 16 amino acids. Germline-derived CDR1 and CDR2 are SGHVS and FQNEAQ. Trimming at V came to 6 bases and at J to 4 bases, leaving 10 bases not matched to a gene. The CDR3 spells CASRPRLAEKYNEQFF. CDR3 DNA sequence: TGTGCCAGCAGACCTAGACTAGCGGAGAAGTACAATGAGCAGTTCTTC.

The chain couples TRBV9 to TRBJ2-7, with TRBD1 matching over 7 bases. The J segment lost 4 bases and the V segment lost 0 bases, leaving 7 bases of the junction unmatched. This CDR3 is 15 amino acids long. CDR1 and CDR2 (germline): SGDLS, YYNGEE. This CDR3 is CASSVETGYGYEQYF. CDR3 DNA: TGTGCCAGCAGCGTAGAGACAGGGTACGGGTACGAGCAGTACTTC. Drawing the rest from reference TRBV9 and TRBJ2-7, the complete variable domain is DSGVTQTPKHLITATGQRVTLRCSPRSGDLSVYWYQQSLDQGLQFLIQYYNGEERAKGNILERFSAQQFPDLHSELNLSSLELGDSALYFCASSVETGYGYEQYFGPGTRLTVT.